This T cell receptor (beta chain) derives from a study of T cells in Graves' hyperthyroidism and ophthalmopathy. Amplification of TCR beta CDR3 regions was performed using RNA transcripts as template. Primed by the HTBI set, a first-round RT-PCR was run on the TCR CDR3. TCRdb re-analysed the multiplex PCR reads in MiXCR, keeping a single row per CDR3 protein. The top ten clones hold around 7.3% of a sample with roughly 570,000 distinct CDR3 sequences, around 16% of them seen once. Remarks on this clonotype: The junction departs from the called germline gene at one end, perhaps through a read error.

Each patient was aged 18 to 65 and had newly diagnosed hyperthyroidism of under 2 months' duration. The PBMCs were taken from over 9.5 ml of fresh peripheral blood. The sample comprised blood. This clonotype was obtained from a woman aged 25 to 39 with Graves' hyperthyroidism.

The chain's CDR3 is CASSQDRQGANYGYTF. CDR3 DNA: TGTGCCAGCAGCCAAGATAGACAAGGAGCTAACTATGGCTACACCTTC. This rearrangement joins TRBV4-1 to TRBJ1-2; D ambiguous. CDR1 and CDR2 from the germline V gene are MGHRA and YSYEKL. The CDR3 runs to 16 residues.